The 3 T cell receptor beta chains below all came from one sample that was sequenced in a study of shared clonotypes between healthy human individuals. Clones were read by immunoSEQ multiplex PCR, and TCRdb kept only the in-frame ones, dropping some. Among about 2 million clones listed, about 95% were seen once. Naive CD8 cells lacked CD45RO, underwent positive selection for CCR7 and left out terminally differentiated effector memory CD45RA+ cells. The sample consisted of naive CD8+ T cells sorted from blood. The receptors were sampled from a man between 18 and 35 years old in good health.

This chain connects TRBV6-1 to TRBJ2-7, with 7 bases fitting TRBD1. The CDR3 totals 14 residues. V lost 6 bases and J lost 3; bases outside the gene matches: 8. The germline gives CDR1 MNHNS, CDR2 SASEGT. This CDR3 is CASSQTGFGYEQYF. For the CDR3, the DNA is TGTGCCAGCAGCCAGACAGGGTTTGGCTACGAGCAGTACTTC.

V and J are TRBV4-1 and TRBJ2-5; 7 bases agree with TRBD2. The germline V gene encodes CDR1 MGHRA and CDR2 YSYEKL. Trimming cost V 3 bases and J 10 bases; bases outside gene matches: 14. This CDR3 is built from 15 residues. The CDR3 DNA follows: TGCGCCAGCAGCCAGACTAGCTCTCTCGGAACGGGCCAGTACTTC. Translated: CASSQTSSLGTGQYF.

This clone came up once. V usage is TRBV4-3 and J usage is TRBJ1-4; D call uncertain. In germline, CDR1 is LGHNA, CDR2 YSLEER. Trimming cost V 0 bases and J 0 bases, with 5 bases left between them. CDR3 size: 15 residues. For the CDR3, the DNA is TGCGCCAGCAGCCAAGATTTCGCAACTAATGAAAAACTGTTTTTT. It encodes CASSQDFATNEKLFF.